This T cell receptor (beta chain) is from a study of CD8 T cells in Susac syndrome. Study conclusions and caveats: It was acknowledged in the study that the number of individuals who were included in its TCR sequencing and HLA analysis was relatively small.

Comments on this clonotype: The antigen is undetermined.

TCR beta sequencing covered blood CD8+ and CD4+ T cells. Negative magnetic isolation gave CD8+ and CD4+ cells; FACS enriched CD8+ TEMRA. With random hexamers, 0.5 to 1 ug RNA was reverse transcribed. The method of amplification for TCR beta CDR3 was immunoSEQ multiplex PCR, covering 54 Vbeta and 13 Jbeta. MiXCR, applied by TCRdb to the immunoSEQ multiplex PCR reads, yields one record per CDR3 protein. The data hold fewer than 80,000 distinct CDR3 sequences, with just under 95% observed a single time. The CDR3 sequence is 15 residues long. Germline CDR1 is SGHTA and CDR2 is FQGNSA. Between the trimmed V and J ends, which lost 5 bases and 5 bases, there was a span of 18 bases.

The V call is TRBV7-2, the J call TRBJ2-5; D gene uncertain. The TCR sequence derives from a human donor with multiple sclerosis. Sequencing input: CD8+ T cells from PBMCs. The CDR3, as DNA: TGTGCCAGCAGCCAGGACGGTTCGTCTGGGGAGACCCAGTACTTC. It yields the protein CASSQDGSSGETQYF.